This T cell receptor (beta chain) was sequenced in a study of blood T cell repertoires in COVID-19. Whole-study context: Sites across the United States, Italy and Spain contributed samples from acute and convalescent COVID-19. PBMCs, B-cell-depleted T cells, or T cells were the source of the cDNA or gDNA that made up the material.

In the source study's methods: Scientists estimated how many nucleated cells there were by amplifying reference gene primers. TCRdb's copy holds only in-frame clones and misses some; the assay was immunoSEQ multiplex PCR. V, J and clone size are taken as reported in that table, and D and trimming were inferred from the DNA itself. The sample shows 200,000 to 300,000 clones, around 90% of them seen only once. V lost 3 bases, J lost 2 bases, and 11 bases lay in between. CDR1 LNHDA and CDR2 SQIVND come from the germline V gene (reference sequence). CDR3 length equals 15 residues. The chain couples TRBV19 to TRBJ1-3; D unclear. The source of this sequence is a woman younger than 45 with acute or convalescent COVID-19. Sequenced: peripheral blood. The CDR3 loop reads CASSMNDLAGNTIYF. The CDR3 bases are TGTGCCAGTAGTATGAACGACTTGGCTGGAAACACCATATATTTT.